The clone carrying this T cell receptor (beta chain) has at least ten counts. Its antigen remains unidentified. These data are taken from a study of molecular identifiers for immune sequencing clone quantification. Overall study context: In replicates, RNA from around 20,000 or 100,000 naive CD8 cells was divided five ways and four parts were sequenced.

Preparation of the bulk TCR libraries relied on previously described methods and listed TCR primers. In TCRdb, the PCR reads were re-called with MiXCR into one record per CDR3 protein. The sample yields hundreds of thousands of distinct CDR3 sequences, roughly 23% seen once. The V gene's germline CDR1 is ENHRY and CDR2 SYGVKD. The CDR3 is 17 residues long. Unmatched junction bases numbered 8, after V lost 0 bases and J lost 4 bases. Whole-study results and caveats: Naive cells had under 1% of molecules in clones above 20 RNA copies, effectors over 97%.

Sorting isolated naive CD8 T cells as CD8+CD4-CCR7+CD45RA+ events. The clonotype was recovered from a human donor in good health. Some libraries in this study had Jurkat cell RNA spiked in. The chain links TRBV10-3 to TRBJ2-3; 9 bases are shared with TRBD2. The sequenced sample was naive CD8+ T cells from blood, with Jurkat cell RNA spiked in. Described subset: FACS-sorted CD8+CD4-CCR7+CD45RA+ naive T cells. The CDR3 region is CAISESFPSGEADTQYF. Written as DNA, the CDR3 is TGTGCCATCAGTGAGTCGTTCCCTAGCGGGGAGGCAGATACGCAGTATTTT.